This T cell receptor beta chain derives from a study of cytomegalovirus exposure and HLA in healthy donors. General study points: Later on, analysis showed that most CMV-associated TCR beta chains appeared to be HLA-restricted. A list of roughly 180 TCR beta chains associated with cytomegalovirus was given.

The PCR employed 60 Vbeta primers together with 13 Jbeta primers. TCRdb's table, derived via immunoSEQ multiplex PCR, lists solely in-frame clones and lacks some. Its clone listing holds approximately 120,000 clones. Of note for this clone: The target antigen is unknown.

V lost 7 bases, J lost 3 bases, and 11 bases stayed unmatched. This CDR3 spans 15 amino acids. Germline assignment: CDR1 SNHLY and CDR2 FYNNEI. The source is a man aged 25-45 years in good health and CMV-seronegative. The V and J genes are TRBV2 and TRBJ1-1, with 7 bases lining up with TRBD1. Sequenced: PBMCs. This CDR3 is CASMGDDRVYTEAFF. CDR3 sequence (DNA): TGTGCCAGCATGGGGGACGACAGGGTATACACTGAAGCTTTCTTT. The full variable domain, in which reference TRBV2 and TRBJ1-1 provide the parts outside the CDR3, is EPEVTQTPSHQVTQMGQEVILRCVPISNHLYFYWYRQILGQKVEFLVSFYNNEISEKSEIFDDQFSVERPDGSNFTLKIRSTKLEDSAMYFCASMGDDRVYTEAFFGQGTRLTVV.